The 3 T cell receptor beta chains below come from one sample, sequenced in a study of OX40 agonist ivuxolimab in advanced cancers. Preparation of the library involved the immunoSEQ multiplex PCR assay. The clones in this table, taken by TCRdb from immuneACCESS, are in-frame only. Not every clone is retained; where verified, under half of the shortfall comes from an unresolved V gene, and the cause of the rest is unknown. The sample data list around 26,000 clones, and 85% of these were observed just once. The leading ten clones occupy 45% to 60% of the sample. The sample here was CD4+ or CD8+ T cells sorted from blood, taken in a trial of the OX40 agonist ivuxolimab. The receptors shown here come from an adult with an advanced solid tumor such as melanoma, head and neck, liver or kidney cancer.

The genes are TRBV9 and TRBJ1-1, with 7 bases aligning to TRBD1. The V gene end was trimmed by 0 bases and the J gene end by 4 bases; junction bases not matched to a gene: 6. Per germline, CDR1 SGDLS and CDR2 YYNGEE. CDR3 length: 15 residues. The CDR3 loop is CASSVGGTAGTEAFF. Here the CDR3 DNA reads TGTGCCAGCAGCGTAGGGGGGACAGCAGGCACTGAAGCTTTCTTT.

This clone was detected only once. The DNA for the CDR3 is TGCGCCAGCAGCGAGGACAAGTGGGGGTACGAGCAGTACTTC. Its protein product is CASSEDKWGYEQYF. This chain links TRBV5-1 with TRBJ2-7; either TRBD1 or TRBD2 may supply D (5 bases each). Between the trimmed V and J ends, which lost 4 bases and 4 bases, there was a span of 15 bases. CDR3 length equals 14 residues. Germline V gives CDR1 SGHRS, CDR2 YFSETQ.

The chain couples TRBV11-2 to TRBJ1-1; D ambiguous. Germline V gives CDR1 SGHAT, CDR2 FQNNGV. The CDR3 totals 14 residues. V gave up 0 bases and J gave up 8 bases, with 13 bases separating them. The CDR3 region has the DNA TGTGCCAGCAGCTTAGAAGGCGTGGCAAACGAAGCTTTCTTT. It yields the protein CASSLEGVANEAFF.